The rows below give T cell receptor beta chains drawn from one sample of a study of radiation and T cells in renal cell carcinoma. Here immunoSEQ multiplex PCR was the method, and the copy in TCRdb shows in-frame clones only, minus some. The table shows some 16,000 clones, with more than 55% occurring only once. Material: tumor tissue, obtained from a patient whose treatment was nephrectomy without radiotherapy. These receptors all stem from a man aged 45-60 years with renal cell carcinoma. Each CDR3 is given with its conserved first and last residue. Fields, in order: D gene, J gene, V gene, clone size, CDR3 length, CDR3 protein, CDR3 DNA. A D gene is named only where the DNA matches it firmly. Clone size is given for some rows only: seen once, a few or many times, or a class if the clone is expanded.

TRBD1	TRBJ2-5	TRBV18	NA	17	CASSPSLRQGGQETQYF	TGTGCCAGCTCACCAAGTCTTCGACAGGGTGGTCAAGAGACCCAGTACTTC
TRBD2	TRBJ2-2	TRBV13	once	16	CASSVTERGGPGELFF	TGTGCCAGCAGCGTAACGGAGCGGGGGGGCCCCGGGGAGCTGTTTTTT
NA	TRBJ1-1	TRBV18	once	14	CASSPEGLNTEAFF	TGTGCCAGCTCACCGGAGGGTTTGAACACTGAAGCTTTCTTT
NA	TRBJ1-1	TRBV29-1	NA	12	CSVPSVGEAAFF	TGCAGCGTCCCCTCCGTGGGGGAGGCGGCTTTCTTT
NA	TRBJ1-2	TRBV14	NA	18	CASSQGGLRTAANYGYTF	TGTGCCAGCAGCCAAGGGGGCCTTAGGACGGCCGCTAACTATGGCTACACCTTC
TRBD1	TRBJ2-7	TRBV27	few	14	CASSLGQDSYEQYF	TGTGCCAGCAGCCTAGGACAGGACTCCTACGAGCAGTACTTC
NA	TRBJ1-2	TRBV19	few	13	CASSREVSYGYTF	TGTGCCAGTAGTCGGGAGGTTAGCTATGGCTACACCTTC
NA	TRBJ2-7	TRBV13	NA	13	CASSLRDRYEQYF	TGTGCCAGCAGCTTAAGGGATCGCTACGAGCAGTACTTC
NA	TRBJ1-1	TRBV30	few	13	CACRRWGNTEAFF	TGTGCCTGTAGAAGGTGGGGGAACACTGAAGCTTTCTTT
NA	TRBJ2-7	TRBV6-5	once	11	CASSYMAEEYF	TGTGCCAGCAGTTATATGGCTGAGGAGTACTTC
NA	TRBJ1-4	TRBV4-2	NA	13	CASSHTGNEKLFF	TGTGCCAGCAGCCACACCGGGAATGAAAAACTGTTTTTT
NA	TRBJ1-2	TRBV2	NA	11	CASTADYGYTF	TGTGCCAGCACTGCAGACTATGGCTACACCTTC
TRBD1	TRBJ1-5	TRBV6-4	once	17	CASTHRRDRGSNQPQHF	TGTGCCAGCACCCACCGCCGGGACAGGGGTAGCAATCAGCCCCAGCATTTT
TRBD2	TRBJ2-5	TRBV2	NA	15	CASSGGGGALETQYF	TGTGCCAGCAGCGGAGGCGGGGGGGCGCTGGAGACCCAGTACTTC
NA	TRBJ2-7	TRBV6-1	NA	13	CATGRTNLYEQYF	TGTGCCACCGGGCGGACGAACCTGTACGAGCAGTACTTC
NA	TRBJ1-4	TRBV6-5	NA	13	CASSYWSNEKLFF	TGTGCCAGCAGTTACTGGTCAAATGAAAAACTGTTTTTT
TRBD2	TRBJ2-1	TRBV4-3	NA	16	CASSQDWASGADEQFF	TGCGCCAGCAGCCAAGATTGGGCTAGCGGGGCCGATGAGCAGTTCTTC
NA	TRBJ1-3	TRBV19	NA	14	CASIDVSGGNTIYF	TGTGCCAGCATAGACGTGTCGGGTGGAAACACCATATATTTT